A single sample gave rise to the 8 T cell receptor beta chains below, sequenced in a study of blood T cell repertoires in COVID-19. Profiled with immunoSEQ multiplex PCR; TCRdb holds only in-frame clones, not every one. Of 250,000 or so clones detected, roughly 84% appear once; the ten largest clones hold under 8%. Sample: PBMCs or T cells enriched from blood (not recorded which). These receptors were taken from a woman aged 50 to 60 who had been exposed to COVID-19.

V is TRBV6-2 or TRBV6-3 and J is TRBJ2-1; TRBD2 agrees at 15 bases. CDR1 is MNHEY, CDR2 SVGEGT, per germline. Trimming took 2 bases from V and 6 from J; bases not matched to a gene: 14. The CDR3 has 20 amino acids. CDR3: CASSYPGTSGGRPLRNEQFF. CDR3 sequence (DNA): TGTGCCAGCAGTTACCCCGGGACTAGCGGGGGGCGACCCCTACGCAATGAGCAGTTCTTC.

V and J are TRBV28 and TRBJ1-3; 10 bases are a match to TRBD1. There are 18 residues in the CDR3. The germline gives CDR1 MDHEN, CDR2 SYDVKM. The V gene end was trimmed by 6 bases and the J gene end by 3 bases; junction bases not matched to a gene: 14. DNA for the CDR3: TGTGCCAGCAGCCGAAACTTGCGGGACAGGGGATATGGAAACACCATATATTTT. Translation: CASSRNLRDRGYGNTIYF.

This chain joins TRBV29-1 and TRBJ2-4; D might be TRBD1 (6 bases). Germline V gene data show CDR1 as SQVTM and CDR2 as ANQGSEA. The V end lost 4 bases, the J end lost 8 bases, and 15 bases lay between the germline ends. The CDR3 consists of 13 residues. In DNA form, the CDR3 reads TGCAGCGTTGGGGTGACAGGAGAGGACATTCAGTACTTC. It translates to CSVGVTGEDIQYF.

This clone was recorded at least ten times. The chain couples TRBV29-1 to TRBJ1-3; D ambiguous. V lost 4 bases to trimming and J lost 1 base, with 11 bases between them. Germline CDR1 and CDR2: SQVTM and ANQGSEA. The CDR3 is 14 residues long. The CDR3 sequence: CSVVAAGSGNTIYF. CDR3 in DNA: TGCAGCGTTGTTGCTGCGGGGTCTGGAAACACCATATATTTT.

CDR3 in amino acids: CASRFGDRGTGELFF. CDR3 nucleotides: TGTGCCAGTAGATTTGGGGACAGGGGGACCGGGGAGCTGTTTTTT. The chain carries TRBV19 and TRBJ2-2; 11 bases map to TRBD1. The CDR3 spans 15 residues. The germline V gene has CDR1 LNHDA and CDR2 SQIVND (reference sequence). V trimming: 6 bases; J trimming: 5 bases; junction bases outside the gene matches: 5.

V is TRBV7-8 and J is TRBJ1-3; a possible D gene is TRBD1 (5 bases). From germline, CDR1 is SGHVS and CDR2 FQNEAQ. V lost 5 bases, J lost 0 bases, and 17 bases lay in between. The CDR3 sequence is 17 residues long. The CDR3 DNA reads as TGTGCCAGCAGCCCGTTCGCCCGGGGACTCTCTGGAAACACCATATATTTT. Protein product: CASSPFARGLSGNTIYF.

The chain recombines TRBV12-2 with TRBJ2-7; the table's D call, TRBD2, has no DNA check behind it. TRBV12-2 is listed as a pseudogene. This CDR3 is 14 amino acids long. The CDR3 nucleotides read TGTGCAAGTCGCTTTACAAGGCCTCGGGGCGAGCAGTACTTC. It is translated as CASRFTRPRGEQYF.

The chain is built from TRBV7-3 and TRBJ1-2; D gene ambiguous. V lost 2 bases and J 1 base, leaving 20 bases between the germline ends. CDR3 length equals 18 residues. CDR1 and CDR2 (germline): SGHTA, FQGTGA. In DNA form, the CDR3 reads TGTGCCAGCAGCTTAGCGGCGAATACCCCTGCCAATAACTATGGCTACACCTTC. It translates to CASSLAANTPANNYGYTF.